The 26 T cell receptor beta chains in this list originate from one sample, sequenced in a study of control samples from healthy donors and cancer patients. Here immunoSEQ multiplex PCR was the method, and the copy in TCRdb shows in-frame clones only, minus some. The sample records 150,000 to 200,000 clones, around nine tenths being singletons. Sequencing was done on a sample of blood. The receptors shown here come from a man aged 18-30 years in good health.

The rearrangement joins TRBV5-5 to TRBJ2-2, with D tentatively TRBD1 (5 bases). The V gene lost 4 bases and the J gene lost 4 bases, with 17 bases spanning the gap. Germline assignment: CDR1 SGHKS and CDR2 YYEKEE (reference sequence). This CDR3 region has 16 residues. CDR3 DNA: TGTGCCAGCAGCCCGTCGGCAGGGTATCGCACCGGGGAGCTGTTTTTT. Its protein product is CASSPSAGYRTGELFF. The full variable domain, in which reference TRBV5-5 and TRBJ2-2 provide the parts outside the CDR3, is DAGVTQSPTHLIKTRGQQVTLRCSPISGHKSVSWYQQVLGQGPQFIFQYYEKEERGRGNFPDRFSARQFPNYSSELNVNALLLGDSALYLCASSPSAGYRTGELFFGEGSRLTVL.

The chain uses TRBV19 and TRBJ1-4; D possibly corresponds to TRBD1 (5 bases). The CDR3 consists of 16 residues. Germline V gene lookup returns CDR1 LNHDA and CDR2 SQIVND (reference sequence). V gave up 5 bases and J gave up 0 bases, with 13 bases separating them. In DNA form, the CDR3 reads TGTGCCAGTAGTCGGGACCAAGACGCAACTAATGAAAAACTGTTTTTT. This encodes CASSRDQDATNEKLFF.

The J gene is TRBJ1-2, the V gene TRBV12-3 or TRBV12-4; 9 bases are a match to TRBD1. Unmatched junction bases numbered 5, after V lost 6 bases and J lost 6 bases. The CDR3 spans 13 residues. CDR3 loop: CASRQGAFDGYTF. Written as DNA, the CDR3 is TGTGCCAGCAGACAGGGGGCGTTTGATGGCTACACCTTC.

This clone was counted a few times. V is TRBV5-5 and J is TRBJ1-1; TRBD1 aligns across 11 bases. The CDR3 loop spans 14 amino acids. The V gene's germline CDR1 is SGHKS and CDR2 YYEKEE (reference sequence). V lost 7 bases, J lost 4 bases, and 6 bases stayed unmatched. As DNA, the CDR3 is TGTGCCAGCCGAGGGGACAGGGGGTTCACTGAAGCTTTCTTT. The encoded protein is CASRGDRGFTEAFF.

The V call is TRBV4-3, the J call TRBJ1-4, with D possibly matching TRBD1 (5 bases). Germline V CDR1 and CDR2: LGHNA, YSLEER. Deletions cut 1 base from V and 6 bases from J, with 9 bases between. The CDR3 spans 14 residues. The CDR3: CASSQGGGYEKLFF. The CDR3 region has the DNA TGCGCCAGCAGCCAAGGGGGCGGGTATGAAAAACTGTTTTTT.

The chain has TRBV28 and TRBJ2-7, with no clear D. Germline V lookup: CDR1 MDHEN, CDR2 SYDVKM. V lost 3 bases to trimming and J lost 4 bases, with 13 bases between them. The CDR3 spans 14 residues. DNA for the CDR3: TGTGCCAGCAGTTTTGGTGGTTTGGGTTACGAGCAGTACTTC. This encodes CASSFGGLGYEQYF.

The chain is built from TRBV6-5 and TRBJ2-5, with 7 bases matching TRBD1. CDR3 length equals 15 residues. J gave up 3 bases and V 1 base, and 5 bases lay outside the gene matches. Germline-derived CDR1 and CDR2 are MNHEY and SVGAGI. This CDR3 reads CASSYLAGGKETQYF. CDR3 bases: TGTGCCAGCAGTTACTTGGCAGGGGGAAAAGAGACCCAGTACTTC.

This clone has a single count. This chain joins TRBV2 and TRBJ2-3, with D tentatively TRBD1 (6 bases). Trimming left V 2 bases short and J 3 bases short, with 12 bases between. CDR1 and CDR2 (germline): SNHLY, FYNNEI. The CDR3 is 15 amino acids. In nucleotides, the CDR3 is TGTGCCAGCAGTGAAAGCAGGGGTGGAACAGATACGCAGTATTTT. Translation: CASSESRGGTDTQYF.

This sequence joins TRBV27 and TRBJ2-3; the match to TRBD1 covers 11 bases. This CDR3 has 16 residues. Unmatched junction bases numbered 10, after V lost 6 bases and J lost 5 bases. In germline, CDR1 is MNHEY, CDR2 SMNVEV (reference sequence). CDR3 DNA sequence: TGTGCCAGCAGCCCTCGACCGGGACAGGGGGAAGATACGCAGTATTTT. Protein: CASSPRPGQGEDTQYF.

The chain has TRBV27 and TRBJ1-1, with 7 nucleotides matching TRBD1. Germline V gene lookup returns CDR1 MNHEY and CDR2 SMNVEV (reference sequence). The CDR3 is 13 amino acids. Unmatched junction bases numbered 0, after V lost 4 bases and J lost 1 base. CDR3 nucleotide sequence: TGTGCCAGCAGTTGGGACAGGAACACTGAAGCTTTCTTT. Amino acid sequence: CASSWDRNTEAFF.

This clone was recorded a few times. The chain is built from TRBV7-9 and TRBJ2-3, with 8 bases lining up with TRBD2. The CDR3 runs 17 residues. CDR1 and CDR2 from the germline V gene are SEHNR and FQNEAQ (reference sequence). Unmatched junction bases numbered 14, after V lost 4 bases and J lost 5 bases. The CDR3 loop is CASSSPRMRGAGDTQYF. The CDR3 DNA is TGTGCCAGCAGCTCCCCCCGGATGCGGGGGGCGGGAGATACGCAGTATTTT.

V is TRBV9 and J is TRBJ1-6; the D gene is possibly TRBD1 (6 bases). This CDR3 has 17 amino acids. Germline CDR1 is SGDLS and CDR2 is YYNGEE. Trimming removed 0 bases from V and 2 bases from J, with 12 bases in between. The DNA of the CDR3 is TGTGCCAGCAGCGTAGCTGGACAGCCAACCTATAATTCACCCCTCCACTTT. Protein sequence: CASSVAGQPTYNSPLHF.

The CDR3 is CASSVTDSGNTIYF. CDR3 in DNA: TGTGCCAGCAGCGTTACAGATTCTGGAAACACCATATATTTT. The chain is built from TRBV11-2 and TRBJ1-3; D gene uncertain. CDR3 length: 14 residues. Per germline, CDR1 SGHAT and CDR2 FQNNGV. V gave up 5 bases and J gave up 1 base, with 9 bases separating them.

This clone is a singleton in its sample. This chain links TRBV9 with TRBJ2-1, with 8 bases fitting TRBD2. Unmatched junction bases numbered 12, after V lost 4 bases and J lost 9 bases. The CDR3 is 15 amino acids. Germline values: CDR1 SGDLS, CDR2 YYNGEE. CDR3 in DNA: TGTGCCAGCAGCCCCGGGCTAGCGGGCCTTGGTGAGCAGTTCTTC. This sequence encodes CASSPGLAGLGEQFF.

The chain couples TRBV10-3 to TRBJ2-7; 10 bases align to TRBD2. Germline CDR1 ENHRY, CDR2 SYGVKD. After removal of 0 bases from V and 6 bases from J, the junction contained 14 bases not matched to a gene. The CDR3 totals 18 residues. The CDR3 here is CAISESVGRSGGAAEQYF. CDR3 DNA: TGTGCCATCAGTGAGTCGGTTGGGCGAAGCGGGGGGGCGGCCGAGCAGTACTTC.

The rearrangement links TRBV29-1 to TRBJ1-4, with D possibly TRBD1 on 5 matching bases. Germline V gives CDR1 SQVTM, CDR2 ANQGSEA. The CDR3 length is 13 residues. Trimming cost V 5 bases and J 0 bases, with 7 bases left between them. The chain's CDR3 is CSVMTATNEKLFF. CDR3 sequence (DNA): TGCAGCGTTATGACAGCAACTAATGAAAAACTGTTTTTT.

The chain carries TRBV7-2 and TRBJ2-5; weak D call: TRBD2 (7 bases). CDR1 and CDR2 (germline): SGHTA, FQGNSA. The CDR3 has 14 amino acids. Between the trimmed V and J ends, which lost 5 bases and 4 bases, there was a span of 14 bases. The CDR3 DNA follows: TGTGCCAGCAGCCGGGGGGCTGATATAGAGACCCAGTACTTC. It is translated as CASSRGADIETQYF.

This clone occurred once. CDR3 in DNA: TGTGCCAGCAGCGTAGGGTACAATGAGCAGTTCTTC. Translated: CASSVGYNEQFF. V usage is TRBV9 and J usage is TRBJ2-1; D is unclear. The V gene lost 0 bases and the J gene lost 4 bases, with 2 bases spanning the gap. The germline gives CDR1 SGDLS, CDR2 YYNGEE. The CDR3 consists of 12 residues.

This chain joins TRBV5-6 and TRBJ2-1; 9 nucleotides align to TRBD2. V lost 3 bases and J lost 6; bases outside the gene matches: 1. Germline V lookup: CDR1 SGHDT, CDR2 YYEEEE. The CDR3 runs to 13 residues. Here the CDR3 reads CASSWGLANEQFF. DNA of the CDR3: TGTGCCAGCAGCTGGGGACTAGCCAATGAGCAGTTCTTC.

The V call is TRBV7-9, the J call TRBJ1-6; no clear D gene. Germline CDR1 SEHNR, CDR2 FQNEAQ (reference sequence). The V end was cut by 4 bases, the J end by 7 bases, with 17 bases between. The CDR3 runs 16 residues. In nucleotides, the CDR3 is TGTGCCAGCAGCTCAGGAGCCGAGGGTCCAAATTCACCCCTCCACTTT. Its translation: CASSSGAEGPNSPLHF.

This chain joins TRBV9 and TRBJ2-1, with D perhaps TRBD2 (6 bases). The V and J ends lost 4 bases and 7 bases respectively, with 9 bases between them. This CDR3 has 12 residues. In germline, CDR1 is SGDLS, CDR2 YYNGEE. CDR3 coding DNA: TGTGCCAGCAGCACCCGGGGGAATGAGCAGTTCTTC. It encodes CASSTRGNEQFF.

This chain uses TRBV11-1 with TRBJ1-5, with D possibly matching TRBD1 (5 bases). This CDR3 region has 13 residues. Trimming shortened V by 4 bases and J by 3 bases, and 7 bases separated the two germline ends. Germline CDR1 SGHAT, CDR2 FQDESV (reference sequence). CDR3: CASSSDTNQPQHF. The CDR3 DNA is TGTGCCAGCAGCTCGGACACCAATCAGCCCCAGCATTTT.

The count of this clone is one. Other DNA sequences in this specimen translate into the identical CDR3. The chain recombines TRBV5-1 with TRBJ1-1, with 7 bases matching TRBD1. The germline V gene has CDR1 SGHRS and CDR2 YFSETQ. The CDR3 is made up of 13 amino acids. Trimming took 4 bases from V and 4 from J; bases not matched to a gene: 4. The CDR3 DNA follows: TGCGCCAGCAGCCTGTCAGGGGGCACTGAAGCTTTCTTT. This gives the protein CASSLSGGTEAFF.

The rearrangement links TRBV11-2 to TRBJ2-5; either TRBD1 or TRBD2 may supply D (5 bases each). This CDR3 spans 16 amino acids. V was cut by 2 bases and J by 7 bases, with 20 bases left in between. Germline CDR1 is SGHAT and CDR2 is FQNNGV. The CDR3: CASSLPRVEGGGTQYF. The CDR3 region has the DNA TGTGCCAGCAGCTTACCCCGGGTCGAAGGTGGGGGGACCCAGTACTTC.

This clone was counted once. This chain connects TRBV29-1 to TRBJ2-3, with 13 bases aligning to TRBD2. The V gene end was trimmed by 7 bases and the J gene end by 4 bases; junction bases not matched to a gene: 5. CDR3 length: 14 amino acids. Germline values: CDR1 SQVTM, CDR2 ANQGSEA. DNA of the CDR3: TGCAGCGCCTTACTAGCGGGGGGGGCAGATACGCAGTATTTT. Its translation: CSALLAGGADTQYF.

The rearrangement uses TRBV2 and TRBJ1-2, with 8 bases lining up with TRBD1. The CDR3 loop spans 15 amino acids. Unmatched junction bases numbered 8, after V lost 7 bases and J lost 1 base. Germline V gives CDR1 SNHLY, CDR2 FYNNEI. The CDR3 here is CASNRQGTNNYGYTF. Here the CDR3 DNA reads TGTGCCAGCAACCGACAGGGGACTAATAACTATGGCTACACCTTC.